These 19 T cell receptor beta chains came from one sample sequenced in a study of shared T cell receptors in the human thymus. Produced via immunoSEQ multiplex PCR; TCRdb's table is partial and in-frame only. The sample includes roughly 500,000 clones, around 78% of them seen just once. These data also formed part of another study, on human thymus T cells.

The source material was thymocytes. Receptors originate from a boy under two years old with a congenital heart defect.

The V gene is TRBV19, the J gene TRBJ1-5; possible D gene TRBD1, 5 bases. Trimming took 4 bases from V and 4 from J, leaving 14 bases between them. In germline, CDR1 is LNHDA, CDR2 SQIVND (reference sequence). The CDR3 consists of 15 residues. CDR3 sequence: CASSTEDKPNQPQHF. The CDR3, as DNA: TGTGCCAGTAGTACCGAGGACAAACCGAATCAGCCCCAGCATTTT.

V and J are TRBV5-1 and TRBJ2-2; 7 bases are a match to TRBD2. Germline CDR1 and CDR2: SGHRS and YFSETQ. The CDR3 contains 16 residues. Trimming removed 4 bases from V and 3 bases from J; junction bases left unmatched: 9. The CDR3 coding sequence is TGCGCCAGCAGCCGGGTTAGGCTAGCGGACACCGGGGAGCTGTTTTTT. It specifies CASSRVRLADTGELFF.

The chain uses TRBV5-1 and TRBJ2-7; weak D call: TRBD1 (5 bases). CDR1 is SGHRS and CDR2 is YFSETQ in the germline V gene. V was shortened by 8 bases and J by 5 bases, with 11 bases between the two germline ends. The CDR3 has 11 amino acids. The CDR3 sequence: CASTQGHEQYF. In nucleotides, the CDR3 is TGCGCCAGTACTCAGGGCCACGAGCAGTACTTC.

The J gene is TRBJ2-7, the V gene TRBV6-5; 11 bases map to TRBD2. After removal of 0 bases from V and 5 bases from J, the junction contained 6 bases not matched to a gene. The CDR3 is made up of 16 amino acids. CDR1 is MNHEY, CDR2 SVGAGI, per germline. The CDR3 bases are TGTGCCAGCAGTTACTCGGGGGGGACTAGCGGCCACGAGCAGTACTTC. Its protein product is CASSYSGGTSGHEQYF.

The chain recombines TRBV10-3 with TRBJ2-2, with D tentatively TRBD1 (6 bases). Trimming pared 3 bases from V and 6 bases from J, leaving 11 bases between. Germline CDR1 is ENHRY and CDR2 is SYGVKD. The CDR3 covers 14 residues. The CDR3 loop is CAISDQEGAGELFF. The CDR3 nucleotides read TGTGCCATCAGTGACCAAGAGGGGGCCGGGGAGCTGTTTTTT.

The CDR3: CASSYSKGVSYNEQFF. DNA of the CDR3: TGTGCCAGCAGTTACTCGAAAGGGGTCTCCTACAATGAGCAGTTCTTC. The chain joins TRBV6-5 to TRBJ2-1; D is perhaps TRBD1 (5 bases). Germline assignment: CDR1 MNHEY and CDR2 SVGAGI. The CDR3 sequence is 16 residues long. Trimming took 0 bases from V and 0 from J, leaving 9 bases between them.

The chain uses TRBV5-1 and TRBJ2-7, with D possibly matching TRBD2 (6 bases). Trimming took off 4 bases at V and 5 bases at J, with 16 bases between the two ends. The length of the CDR3 is 14 residues. Germline V gene lookup returns CDR1 SGHRS and CDR2 YFSETQ. For the CDR3, the DNA is TGCGCCAGCAGCCCCGGGACTCGATGGGACGAGCAGTACTTC. It codes for CASSPGTRWDEQYF.

This chain links TRBV6-6 with TRBJ1-2; the match to TRBD1 covers 7 bases. J was trimmed by 5 bases and V by 6 bases; bases with no gene match: 12. Germline CDR1 MNHNY, CDR2 SVGAGI (reference sequence). CDR3 size: 15 residues. The CDR3 region has the DNA TGTGCCAGCAGAGGACAGGCCGAAAGCTTTTATGGCTACACCTTC. This codes for CASRGQAESFYGYTF.

This chain connects TRBV6-1 to TRBJ1-5; D ambiguous. Per the germline V gene, CDR1 is MNHNS and CDR2 is SASEGT. This CDR3 region has 13 residues. Deletions cut 3 bases from V and 4 bases from J, with 7 bases between. CDR3 DNA sequence: TGTGCCAGCAGTGACAGGCAAAATCAGCCCCAGCATTTT. Encoded protein: CASSDRQNQPQHF.

This chain links TRBV5-1 with TRBJ2-6; 9 nucleotides line up with TRBD1. The CDR3 runs to 17 residues. The V segment lost 3 bases and the J segment 0 bases; nucleotides outside the gene matches: 4. Germline V lookup: CDR1 SGHRS, CDR2 YFSETQ. In nucleotides, the CDR3 is TGCGCCAGCAGCTGGGGACAGGGAAGCTCTGGGGCCAACGTCCTGACTTTC. It yields the protein CASSWGQGSSGANVLTF.

This chain links TRBV28 with TRBJ2-7; 10 nucleotides line up with TRBD1. The CDR3 contains 21 residues. The germline gives CDR1 MDHEN, CDR2 SYDVKM. The V gene end was trimmed by 6 bases and the J gene end by 0 bases; junction bases not matched to a gene: 23. In DNA, the CDR3 is TGTGCCAGCAGCCCTCCCCGGGGAAAGGGACAGGGGATATATGGCTCCTACGAGCAGTACTTC. Amino acids: CASSPPRGKGQGIYGSYEQYF.

This chain joins TRBV7-9 and TRBJ1-3; D gene ambiguous. The CDR3 is 12 residues long. V was shortened by 4 bases and J by 3 bases, with 4 bases between the two germline ends. CDR1 is SEHNR, CDR2 FQNEAQ, per germline (reference sequence). CDR3: CASSSFGNTIYF. CDR3 DNA sequence: TGTGCCAGCAGCTCGTTTGGAAACACCATATATTTT.

The gene calls are TRBV6-5 and TRBJ2-7; the match to TRBD1 covers 9 bases. Germline V CDR1 and CDR2: MNHEY, SVGAGI. J was trimmed by 5 bases and V by 2 bases; bases with no gene match: 7. The CDR3 totals 15 residues. In nucleotides, the CDR3 is TGTGCCAGCAGTTACACCGGGACAGGGAGTCACGAGCAGTACTTC. Translating it yields CASSYTGTGSHEQYF.

This clone was detected only a few times. The chain employs TRBV15 and TRBJ2-5, with 11 bases aligning to TRBD2. The J call may be wrong; the DNA end is better matched by TRBJ2-7. The CDR3 has 19 amino acids. CDR1 is LNHNV, CDR2 YYDKDF, per germline (reference sequence). The CDR3 spells CATSRVGRLAGPATYEQYF. Here the CDR3 DNA reads TGTGCCACCAGCAGAGTGGGGCGACTAGCGGGACCCGCGACTTACGAGCAGTACTTC.

V is TRBV4-2 and J is TRBJ1-5; D gene ambiguous. The CDR3 sequence is 16 residues long. Trimming removed 0 bases from V and 0 bases from J, with 9 bases in between. CDR1 and CDR2 from the germline V gene are LGHNA and YNFKEQ. The CDR3 DNA sequence: TGTGCCAGCAGCCAAGAGCCCCTGAGTAGCAATCAGCCCCAGCATTTT. Residues: CASSQEPLSSNQPQHF.

The chain uses TRBV9 and TRBJ1-3; 7 bases fit TRBD1. Germline lookup yields CDR1 SGDLS and CDR2 YYNGEE. This CDR3 spans 17 amino acids. Trimming at V came to 3 bases and at J to 0 bases, leaving 9 bases not matched to a gene. CDR3 coding DNA: TGTGCCAGCAGCGGACATTTAGGGGGCTACTCTGGAAACACCATATATTTT. Translation gives CASSGHLGGYSGNTIYF.

The chain has TRBV6-5 and TRBJ1-1, with 7 positions matching TRBD1. The germline CDR1 and CDR2 sequences are MNHEY and SVGAGI. This CDR3 is 16 amino acids long. With V trimmed by 0 bases and J by 0 bases, 4 bases remained unmatched. The CDR3 reads CASSYSRTGLNTEAFF. The DNA for the CDR3 is TGTGCCAGCAGTTACTCGCGGACAGGCCTGAACACTGAAGCTTTCTTT.

This clone was picked up one time. The chain employs TRBV11-2 and TRBJ2-1; 11 bases line up with TRBD1. The CDR3 is made up of 19 amino acids. CDR1 SGHAT and CDR2 FQNNGV come from the germline V gene. V lost 2 bases, J lost 3 bases, and 12 bases stayed unmatched. Here the CDR3 reads CASSLRTGQGVKDYNEQFF. CDR3 DNA: TGTGCCAGCAGCTTAAGAACGGGACAGGGGGTTAAAGACTACAATGAGCAGTTCTTC.

This clone has a count of ten or more. This chain links TRBV19 with TRBJ1-1; the match to TRBD1 covers 7 bases. Trimming took 6 bases from V and 1 from J; bases not matched to a gene: 5. Germline V CDR1 and CDR2: LNHDA, SQIVND (reference sequence). This CDR3 contains 14 residues. CDR3 DNA sequence: TGTGCCAGTAGCAGGGACAGTGGGAACACTGAAGCTTTCTTT. It specifies CASSRDSGNTEAFF. Complete variable domain (other parts from reference TRBV19 and TRBJ1-1): DGGITQSPKYLFRKEGQNVTLSCEQNLNHDAMYWYRQDPGQGLRLIYYSQIVNDFQKGDIAEGYSVSREKKESFPLTVTSAQKNPTAFYLCASSRDSGNTEAFFGQGTRLTVV.